Listed below are T cell receptor beta chains from one sample, sequenced in a study of CD8+CD57+ T cells in acquired aplastic anemia. TCRdb reprocessed the reads via MiXCR and lists one record per CDR3 protein. Here the sample spans roughly 58,000 distinct CDR3 sequences, about 56% being singletons. The sequencing sample was made of sorted CD4+, CD8+, or CD8+CD57+ T cells (not recorded which) from PBMCs. Every receptor here comes from a human donor in good health, serving as a control. CDR3s include the opening cysteine and the closing phenylalanine or tryptophan. D genes are given only for firm matches. Clone size is shown for a subset of rows, as once, few, many or a class of expanded clone.

V gene	D gene	clone size	J gene	CDR3 DNA	CDR3 protein
TRBV12-3/TRBV12-4	TRBD2	many	TRBJ2-7	TGTGCCAGCAGTTTAGGCGGGAGCTCCTACGAGCAGTACTTC	CASSLGGSSYEQYF
TRBV19	-	many	TRBJ2-1	TGTGCCAGTAGTATAGATCAAAGCGGAACCTACAATGAGCAGTTCTTC	CASSIDQSGTYNEQFF
TRBV7-9	-	-	TRBJ1-5	TGTGCCAGCAGCTTAAGCAATCAGCCCCAGCATTTT	CASSLSNQPQHF
TRBV27	-	many	TRBJ1-4	TGTGCCAGCAGTTCTGCTTCGGGGGCCGCGGGTGAAAAACTGTTTTTT	CASSSASGAAGEKLFF
TRBV25-1	-	-	TRBJ1-6	TGTGCCAGCTTAGCCGGGGGGATCGGGCCACCCCTCCACTTT	CASLAGGIGPPLHF
TRBV7-2	-	-	TRBJ2-1	TGTGCCAGCAGCTCCGGACAGAACAATGAGCAGTTCTTC	CASSSGQNNEQFF
TRBV15	-	-	TRBJ2-6	TGTGCCACCAGCAACAGTCGAAGCTCTGGGGCCAACGTCCTGACTTTC	CATSNSRSSGANVLTF
TRBV28	-	many	TRBJ1-2	TGTGCCAGCAGTCCCGGCTATGGCTACACCTTC	CASSPGYGYTF
TRBV10-2	-	-	TRBJ2-1	TGCGCCAGCAGTGAAAGGTTTAATGAGCAGTCCTTC	CASSERFNEQSF
TRBV14	TRBD1	many	TRBJ1-1	TGTGCCAGCAGCCAGCTCCAGGGGGGAGTCATGAACACTGAAGCTTTCTTT	CASSQLQGGVMNTEAFF
TRBV2	TRBD2	-	TRBJ2-2	TGTGCCAGCAGTGAACTAGCGGCGAACACCGGGGAGCTGTTTTTT	CASSELAANTGELFF
TRBV5-4	-	-	TRBJ2-7	TGTGCCAGCAGCCTGAATACAGGGCCCTACGAGCAGTACTTC	CASSLNTGPYEQYF
TRBV7-6	-	many	TRBJ2-5	TGTGCCAGCAGCCAGGGGGCTAGCGGTACTGGGGAGACCCAGTACTTC	CASSQGASGTGETQYF
TRBV20-1	TRBD1	-	TRBJ2-5	TGCAGTGCTAGAGTACAGGGGGCCCGGGAGACCCAGTACTTC	CSARVQGARETQYF
TRBV6-5	-	many	TRBJ1-5	TGTGCCAGCAGTTACGGGGGCAATCAGCCCCAGCATTTT	CASSYGGNQPQHF
TRBV27	TRBD1	few	TRBJ1-1	TGTGCCAGCAGTTCCCCCAGGGGGCCTAGAAGAGTCACTGAAGCTTTCTTT	CASSSPRGPRRVTEAFF
TRBV18	-	-	TRBJ2-3	TGTGCCAGCTCACTTGACGAGGGCACAGATACGCAGTACTTT	CASSLDEGTDTQYF
TRBV19	-	-	TRBJ2-3	TGTGCCAGTAGTATTCTCGAAGCTAGCACAGATACGCAGTATTTT	CASSILEASTDTQYF
TRBV4-1	-	-	TRBJ2-6	TGTGCCAGCAGTTTAAGGACACCCTCTGGGGCCAACGTCCTGACTTTC	CASSLRTPSGANVLTF
TRBV12-5	TRBD1	once	TRBJ1-5	TGTGCTAGTGGTTTGGACGGGACAGATCAGCCCCAGCATTTT	CASGLDGTDQPQHF
TRBV27	-	many	TRBJ2-1	TGTGCCAGCAGTCCGCAGCCGGGCCTTTGGGATGAGCAGTTCTTC	CASSPQPGLWDEQFF
TRBV3-1	-	many	TRBJ2-4	TGTGCCAGCAGCCAGAACAAAAACATTCAGTACTTC	CASSQNKNIQYF